What follows describes a single TCR beta chain. Its specificity is not known. Being one base from a much bigger clone, this may be a read error. The final CDR3 position lacks the conserved phenylalanine or tryptophan, pointing to a likely read error. The CDR3 runs to 14 residues. V was clipped by 5 bases and J by 5 bases, with 13 bases between them. Germline assignment: CDR1 MNHEY and CDR2 SMNVEV (reference sequence). This record belongs to a study of T cells in Graves' hyperthyroidism and ophthalmopathy. The source material, RNA transcripts, was used to amplify TCR beta CDR3 regions. An initial round of RT-PCR targeting the TCR CDR3 relied on the HTBI primer set. Each CDR3 protein is one row after TCRdb ran MiXCR on the multiplex PCR reads. The sample lists about 570,000 distinct CDR3 sequences; 14% were seen once. Points from the study as a whole: Ophthalmopathy onset followed model prediction by a median roughly 6 months. Peripheral blood also featured most of the thyroid clonotypes expanded above 0.001.

Patients aged 18 to 65 had newly diagnosed hyperthyroidism lasting under 2 months. Patients with uncontrolled infections, other autoimmune diseases, pregnancy or lactation were excluded. The chain joins TRBV27 to TRBJ2-1; maybe TRBD2 (6 bases). The sequence was collected from a woman between 35 and 50 years old with Graves' hyperthyroidism. Sequenced material: blood. The CDR3 bases are TGTGCCAGCAGTACGGGACTGACCCACAATGAGCAGTTCTCC. Protein product: CASSTGLTHNEQFS.